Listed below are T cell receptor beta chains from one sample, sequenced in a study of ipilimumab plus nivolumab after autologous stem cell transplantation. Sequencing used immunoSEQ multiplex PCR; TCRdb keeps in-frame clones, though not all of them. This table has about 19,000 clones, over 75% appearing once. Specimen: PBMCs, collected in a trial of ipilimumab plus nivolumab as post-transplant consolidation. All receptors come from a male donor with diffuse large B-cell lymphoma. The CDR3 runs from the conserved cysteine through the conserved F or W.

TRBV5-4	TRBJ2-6	CASSSREAGANVLTF
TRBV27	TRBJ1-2	CASSLKQGGYGYTF
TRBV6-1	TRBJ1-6	CASSPGGRDSPLHF
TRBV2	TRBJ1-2	CASILQGGLDGYTF
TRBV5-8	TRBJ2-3	CASSPGQGDTQYF
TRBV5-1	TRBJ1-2	CASSLVPRTGGAGYGYTF
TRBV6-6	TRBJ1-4	CASSRSNEKLFF
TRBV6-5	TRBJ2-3	CASRGGPTDTQYF
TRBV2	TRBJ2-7	CASSKTDRLSYEQYF
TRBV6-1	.	CASRGQVSYEQYF
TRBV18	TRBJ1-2	CASSPGVTRLDGYTF
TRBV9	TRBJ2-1	CASSGWTGGFYNEQFF
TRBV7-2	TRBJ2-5	CASSFSGTWAQETQYF
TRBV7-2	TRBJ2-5	CASSLGLGAGQETQYF
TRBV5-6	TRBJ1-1	CASSLSRGVAFF
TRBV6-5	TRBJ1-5	CASSREPRDQPQHF
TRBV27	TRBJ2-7	CASSSNRDTAYEQYF
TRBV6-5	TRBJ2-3	CASSLQIIGDTQYF
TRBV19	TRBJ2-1	CASDQGPYSNEQFF
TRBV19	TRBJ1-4	CASSLRTSTNEKLFF
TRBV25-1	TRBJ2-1	CASSEYPGQSIYNEQFF
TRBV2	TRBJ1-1	CASSVSGSNTEAFF
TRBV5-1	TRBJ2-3	CASSLAGYGTDTQYF
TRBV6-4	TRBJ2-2	CASSDDRGTGELFF
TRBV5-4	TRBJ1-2	CASSGRNYGYTF
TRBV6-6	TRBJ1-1	CASSVLMNTEAFF
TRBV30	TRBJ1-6	CAWDPGWGSPLHF
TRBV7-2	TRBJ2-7	CASSFLAGSYEQYF
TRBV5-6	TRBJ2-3	CASSLVSTDTQYF
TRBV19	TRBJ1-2	CASSREGNYGYTF
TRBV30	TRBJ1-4	CAWSSIHRGVEKLFF
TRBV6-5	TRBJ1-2	CASKIGFTQHGYTF
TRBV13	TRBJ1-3	CASSPGRSFGNTIYF
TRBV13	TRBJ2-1	CASSFLRNEQFF
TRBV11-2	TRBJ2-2	CASSRQLNAGELFF